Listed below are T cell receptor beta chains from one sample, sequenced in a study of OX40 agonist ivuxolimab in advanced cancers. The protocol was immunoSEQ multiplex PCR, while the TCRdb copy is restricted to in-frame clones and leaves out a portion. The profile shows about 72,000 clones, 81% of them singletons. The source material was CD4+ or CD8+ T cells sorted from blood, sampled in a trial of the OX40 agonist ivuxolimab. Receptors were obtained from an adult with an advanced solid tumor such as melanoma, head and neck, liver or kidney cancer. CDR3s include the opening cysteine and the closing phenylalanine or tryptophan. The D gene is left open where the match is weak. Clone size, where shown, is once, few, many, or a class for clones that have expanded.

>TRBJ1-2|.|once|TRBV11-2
CASSPLAGIDGYTF
TGTGCCAGCAGCCCACTAGCTGGTATCGATGGCTACACCTTC
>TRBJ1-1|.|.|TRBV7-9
CASSGGVNTEAFF
TGTGCCAGCAGCGGGGGGGTTAACACTGAAGCTTTCTTT
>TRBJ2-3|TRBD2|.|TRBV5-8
CATGRSTDTQYF
TGTGCCACCGGGAGGAGCACAGATACGCAGTATTTT
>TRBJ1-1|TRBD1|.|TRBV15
CATSRTPPGTGRGEAFF
TGTGCCACCAGCAGAACCCCACCCGGGACAGGCCGGGGTGAAGCTTTCTTT
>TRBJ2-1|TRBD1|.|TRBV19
CASSSTGEYNEQFF
TGTGCCAGTAGTTCGACAGGGGAGTACAATGAGCAGTTCTTC
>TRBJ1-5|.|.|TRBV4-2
CASSQDPGIFNQPQHF
TGTGCCAGCAGCCAAGATCCAGGGATCTTCAATCAGCCCCAGCATTTT
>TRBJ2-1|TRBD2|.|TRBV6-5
CASSYSLTSGNNEQFF
TGTGCCAGCAGTTACTCCTTGACTAGCGGAAACAATGAGCAGTTCTTC
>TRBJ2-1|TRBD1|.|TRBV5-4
CASSQVQGAGNEQFF
TGTGCCAGCAGCCAAGTACAGGGGGCAGGCAATGAGCAGTTCTTC
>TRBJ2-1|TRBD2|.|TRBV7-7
CASSLAGVAEQFF
TGTGCTAGCAGCTTAGCGGGAGTTGCTGAGCAGTTCTTC
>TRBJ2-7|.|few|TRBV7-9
CASSPSGGREQYF
TGTGCCAGCAGCCCCTCCGGGGGGCGCGAGCAGTACTTC
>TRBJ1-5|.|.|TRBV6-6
CASSFMSNQPQHF
TGTGCCAGCAGTTTTATGAGCAATCAGCCCCAGCATTTT
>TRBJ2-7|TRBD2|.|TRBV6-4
CASSERAGEGHEQYF
TGTGCCAGCAGTGAAAGGGCGGGAGAAGGGCACGAGCAGTACTTC
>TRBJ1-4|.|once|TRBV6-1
CASSQRGQREKLFF
TGTGCCAGCAGCCAAAGGGGCCAAAGGGAAAAACTGTTTTTT
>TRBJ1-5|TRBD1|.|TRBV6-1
CASIRGQGNQPQHF
TGTGCCAGCATCCGGGGACAGGGCAATCAGCCCCAGCATTTT
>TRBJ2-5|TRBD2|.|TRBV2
CASKMGALAGGPGETQYF
TGTGCCAGCAAGATGGGGGCCTTAGCGGGAGGGCCTGGGGAGACCCAGTACTTC
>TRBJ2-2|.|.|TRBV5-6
CASSLVVGDTGELFF
TGTGCCAGCAGCTTGGTGGTTGGGGACACCGGGGAGCTGTTTTTT